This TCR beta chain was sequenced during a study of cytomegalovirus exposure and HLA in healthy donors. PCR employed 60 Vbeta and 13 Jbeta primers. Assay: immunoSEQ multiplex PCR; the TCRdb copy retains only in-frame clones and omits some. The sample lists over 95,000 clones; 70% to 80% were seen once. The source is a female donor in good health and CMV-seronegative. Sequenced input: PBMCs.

The CDR3 bases are TGTGCCAGCAGCGTAGGCCAGGGTGGCGGCTACACCTTC. Encoded protein: CASSVGQGGGYTF. The chain links TRBV9 to TRBJ1-2; a possible D gene is TRBD1 (5 bases). The CDR3 consists of 13 residues. V was trimmed by 0 bases and J by 8 bases, leaving 11 bases between them. Germline CDR1 is SGDLS and CDR2 is YYNGEE.